This T cell receptor (beta chain) emerged from a study of OX40 agonist ivuxolimab in advanced cancers. Regarding the complete study: Ivuxolimab was a fully human IgG2 agonistic monoclonal antibody targeting the costimulatory receptor OX40 (CD134). Intravenous ivuxolimab was administered to patients every 2 weeks at six dose levels: 0.01, 0.1, 0.3, 1.5, 3 and 10 mg/kg. The purpose of peripheral TCRbeta sequencing was to test whether ivuxolimab changed TCR sequence diversity and led to clonal T-cell expansion. Partial responses occurred in three dose-escalation patients, of whom one had hepatocellular carcinoma and two had cutaneous melanoma. Of the roughly 51 patients in dose escalation, about 20 had hepatocellular carcinoma, some 15 had melanoma, 9 had renal cell carcinoma and 9 had head and neck cancer. The paper covers the monotherapy dose-escalation part of the phase I ivuxolimab trial, which included N of about 56 patients. A male proportion of nearly 85% and a mean age of around 60 years, ranging from about 23 to 90, were recorded for the dose-escalation cohort. Patients were allowed to have had prior anti-PD-1, anti-PD-L1 or anti-CTLA-4 therapy, and around two fifths of the dose-escalation patients had been treated with checkpoint inhibitors. General findings and caveats noted by the study authors: At doses of 0.1 to 3.0 mg/kg, clonal expansion of both CD4+ and CD8+ blood T cells was observed from baseline to week 6. After ivuxolimab, CD8+ T cells had more expanded clones than CD4+ T cells on average. In partial responders in the 0.1-3.0 mg/kg groups, normalized peripheral clonal expansion was found to be among the lowest, especially among CD8+ T cells. The antigen specificity of the clonally expanded peripheral T cells was not determined. Low levels of normalized T-cell clonal expansion were also seen in some nonresponding patients.

Genomic DNA was extracted from sorted cells for sequencing of the TCRbeta CDR3 region. TCRbeta CDR3 regions were sequenced using the immunoSEQ Assay. Here the immuneACCESS table is served through TCRdb, limited to in-frame sequences with V and J called. Missing clones are a known gap in these copies; in checked studies unresolved V genes cover under half, and the rest lacks a known reason. The sample profile shows some 50,000 clones; 75% to 85% of them were found once. The ten largest clones represent nearly 0.7% of the sample. Relative to germline, V is 7 bases shorter and J is 0 bases shorter, with 10 bases between their ends. In the germline V gene (reference sequence), CDR1 corresponds to LNHDA and CDR2 to SQIVND. Including cysteine and phenylalanine, the CDR3 has 14 amino acids. Left in the record is the CDR3 DNA by itself, 42 bases read in frame from the first base. About this clone itself: Its target antigen remains unknown. It has no much larger one-base neighbor in the sample; base qualities were not kept.

Patients with autoimmune disease history or receiving systemic immunosuppression were excluded from the trial. In every dose cohort, peripheral blood was drawn for TCR sequencing at baseline, cycle 4 day 1, and cycle 7 day 1. The samples were taken from a phase I, first-in-human, multicenter, open-label dose-escalation trial of ivuxolimab. Adults with locally advanced or metastatic melanoma, renal cell carcinoma, hepatocellular carcinoma or head and neck squamous cell carcinoma were enrolled in the trial. Before TCR sequencing, CD4+ and CD8+ T cells were separately sorted from peripheral blood. The chain links TRBV19 with TRBJ1-3; the D gene assignment is ambiguous. The source was CD4+ or CD8+ T cells sorted from blood, collected in a trial of the OX40 agonist ivuxolimab. This clonotype was sampled from an adult with an advanced solid tumor such as melanoma, head and neck, liver or kidney cancer. The nucleotides read TGTGCCAGTAAAGACCGGGACTCTGGAAACACCATATATTTT. Its coded protein is CASKDRDSGNTIYF.